These 18 T cell receptor beta chains share one sample of origin, sequenced in a study of regulatory T cells in long-lasting Graves disease. The time point: newly diagnosed GD, antithyroid drugs for less than 3 months. RNA from PBMCs was the source of the TCR library. Assembly of TCR beta libraries relied on iRepertoire HTBI primers together with Arm-PCR of CDR3 regions. TCRdb used MiXCR to reprocess the multiplex PCR reads, holding one entry per CDR3 protein. The sample includes 390,000 or so distinct CDR3 sequences, 12% of them seen just once. The data were also submitted as part of a second study, on T cells in Graves' hyperthyroidism and ophthalmopathy.

This specimen was peripheral blood mononuclear cells (PBMCs), taken at new diagnosis, from a patient treated with antithyroid drugs. These receptors all come from a woman younger than 30 with Graves disease.

Ten or more counts support this clonotype. The chain recombines TRBV19 with TRBJ2-7; D possibly corresponds to TRBD2 (6 bases). The CDR3 has 17 residues. Looked up from germline, CDR1 is LNHDA and CDR2 is SQIVND (reference sequence). Trimming left V 1 base short and J 2 bases short, with 18 bases between. CDR3 region: CASSIVPTSVAAYEQYF. CDR3 nucleotides: TGTGCCAGTAGTATAGTCCCCACGTCGGTAGCGGCCTACGAGCAGTACTTC.

This chain joins TRBV7-2 and TRBJ2-1; D gene ambiguous. Germline V CDR1 and CDR2: SGHTA, FQGNSA. The germline V and J ends were trimmed by 4 bases and 7 bases, with 11 bases remaining between them. CDR3 length: 13 amino acids. The CDR3 is CASSYILRNEQFF. CDR3 DNA sequence: TGTGCCAGCAGCTACATTCTAAGGAATGAGCAGTTCTTC.

V and J are TRBV4-2 and TRBJ2-3, with 10 bases aligning to TRBD2. The CDR3 sequence is 16 residues long. Germline CDR1 LGHNA, CDR2 YNFKEQ. V lost 1 base and J lost 4; bases outside the gene matches: 5. Here the CDR3 DNA reads TGTGCCAGCAGCCAAGTCGTAAGCGGGGGGGCAGATACGCAGTATTTT. This gives the protein CASSQVVSGGADTQYF.

The sample holds many counts of this clonotype. V and J are TRBV4-3 and TRBJ1-2; the D gene is possibly TRBD1 (6 bases). Trimming stripped 2 bases from V and 0 bases from J, with 13 bases between. CDR3 length equals 16 residues. Germline assignment: CDR1 LGHNA and CDR2 YSLEER. CDR3 amino acids: CASSQSWTVANYGYTF. CDR3 DNA: TGCGCCAGCAGCCAATCCTGGACAGTAGCTAACTATGGCTACACCTTC.

This clonotype was recorded many times. The chain is built from TRBV12-3 or TRBV12-4 and TRBJ1-1; perhaps TRBD1 as D (5 bases). The CDR3 spans 13 residues. With 7 bases removed from V and 7 bases from J, the gap between germline ends came to 16 bases. This CDR3 reads CASTPGLKDEAFF. The CDR3 DNA follows: TGTGCCAGCACCCCGGGACTCAAGGATGAAGCTTTCTTT.

J is TRBJ2-1 and V is TRBV18; weak D call: TRBD2 (5 bases). Trimming took 3 bases from V and 0 from J, leaving 9 bases between them. The CDR3 loop spans 15 amino acids. Germline CDR1 and CDR2: KGHSH and LQKENI. CDR3: CASSPLTSSYNEQFF. CDR3 bases: TGTGCCAGCTCACCCCTTACTAGCTCCTACAATGAGCAGTTCTTC.

This clonotype was counted a few times. The CDR3 end shows no conserved phenylalanine or tryptophan, and so a read error is likely. The rearrangement joins TRBV6-1 to TRBJ1-1; D is undetermined. The germline V gene has CDR1 MNHNS and CDR2 SASEGT. V lost 7 bases to trimming and J lost 11 bases, with 23 bases between them. This CDR3 is 14 amino acids long. CDR3 protein: CASNSPWGDLLAFS. In DNA, the CDR3 is TGTGCCAGCAACTCCCCGTGGGGTGATCTCTTGGCTTTCTCT.

This clonotype was observed at least ten times. The chain recombines TRBV28 with TRBJ2-7, with TRBD2 matching over 13 bases. V was pared by 4 bases and J by 6 bases, with 12 bases of the junction left unmatched. Per germline, CDR1 MDHEN and CDR2 SYDVKM. CDR3 size: 17 residues. CDR3 region: CASSSGLAGPRGLEQYF. CDR3 nucleotide sequence: TGTGCCAGCAGTTCGGGACTAGCGGGGCCCCGTGGCCTCGAGCAGTACTTC.

This clonotype was recorded at least ten times. CDR3 nucleotides: TGTGCCTGGAGTGTACGGGGGGGGAAAAACATTCAGTACTTC. This encodes CAWSVRGGKNIQYF. This chain links TRBV30 with TRBJ2-4; the match to TRBD2 covers 8 bases. V was pared by 0 bases and J by 4 bases, with 2 bases of the junction left unmatched. The length of the CDR3 is 14 residues. Germline-derived CDR1 and CDR2 are GTSNPN and SVGIG (reference sequence). The full variable domain, rest sourced from reference TRBV30 and TRBJ2-4, is SQTIHQWPATLVQPVGSPLSLECTVEGTSNPNLYWYRQAAGRGLQLLFYSVGIGQISSEVPQNLSASRPQDRQFILSSKKLLLSDSGFYLCAWSVRGGKNIQYFGAGTRLSVL.

The chain has TRBV6-2 or TRBV6-3 and TRBJ1-5; D is ambiguous. Germline values: CDR1 MNHEY, CDR2 SVGEGT. CDR3 length equals 16 residues. V lost 8 bases to trimming and J lost 2 bases, with 19 bases between them. The CDR3 is CASPPRRAGGNQPQHF. The CDR3 region has the DNA TGTGCCAGCCCCCCTAGGAGGGCGGGAGGCAATCAGCCCCAGCATTTT.

CDR3 protein: CASSHRTGTGGARDTEAFF. The CDR3 region has the DNA TGCGCCAGCAGCCACCGAACTGGGACAGGGGGCGCGAGGGACACTGAAGCTTTCTTT. The chain links TRBV4-1 to TRBJ1-1; 12 nucleotides line up with TRBD1. Germline assignment: CDR1 MGHRA and CDR2 YSYEKL. V gave up 3 bases and J gave up 3 bases; unmatched junction bases: 14. This CDR3 comprises 19 residues.

This clonotype was seen repeatedly, ten times or more. This chain joins TRBV11-3 and TRBJ2-1; D gene unclear. From germline, CDR1 is SGHNT and CDR2 YENEEA. Trimming removed 0 bases at V and 8 bases at J, with 5 bases between. This CDR3 has 12 residues. CDR3 in DNA: TGTGCCAGCAGCTTAGATCGCCATGAGCAGTTCTTC. Its protein product is CASSLDRHEQFF.

This clonotype has a count of ten or more. The chain employs TRBV20-1 and TRBJ2-1, with 8 bases aligning to TRBD2. Germline V gene sequence: CDR1 DFQATT, CDR2 SNEGSKA (reference sequence). This CDR3 has 15 residues. The ends lost 6 bases at V and 6 bases at J; junction bases unmatched: 13. The CDR3 DNA sequence: TGCAGTGCAAACAACAAGCGGGAGTATCCCAATGAGCAGTTCTTC. Translation: CSANNKREYPNEQFF.

Note on this clonotype: A much larger clone sits a single nucleotide away, making a read error possible. The CDR3 DNA is TGTGCCAGCAGTTACTCGAGTGGGGGCGATACTGAAGCTTTCTTT. This sequence encodes CASSYSSGGDTEAFF. J is TRBJ1-1 and V is TRBV6-5; a weak D match, TRBD1 (6 bases). Germline values: CDR1 MNHEY, CDR2 SVGAGI. The CDR3 is made up of 15 amino acids. With 0 bases removed from V and 5 bases from J, the gap between germline ends came to 13 bases.

J is TRBJ2-1 and V is TRBV12-3 or TRBV12-4; TRBD1 might be the D (6 bases). The CDR3 runs to 16 residues. V was shortened by 5 bases and J by 0 bases, with 14 bases between the two germline ends. The DNA of the CDR3 is TGTGCCAGCAGTCTTTCGGGACACATCTCCTACAATGAGCAGTTCTTC. Its protein product is CASSLSGHISYNEQFF.

Many counts were recorded for this clonotype. The chain is built from TRBV28 and TRBJ1-3; D gene uncertain. The V end was cut by 2 bases, the J end by 4 bases, with 15 bases between. The germline V gene encodes CDR1 MDHEN and CDR2 SYDVKM. The CDR3 has 16 amino acids. The CDR3 reads CASSLGSPPLGNTIYF. The CDR3 coding sequence is TGTGCCAGCAGTTTAGGGTCCCCCCCTTTGGGAAACACCATATATTTT. The entire variable domain, with the rest obtained from reference TRBV28 and TRBJ1-3, is as follows: DVKVTQSSRYLVKRTGEKVFLECVQDMDHENMFWYRQDPGLGLRLIYFSYDVKMKEKGDIPEGYSVSREKKERFSLILESASTNQTSMYLCASSLGSPPLGNTIYFGEGSWLTVV.

As to this clonotype: Mismatch with germline at one junction end may stem from a read error. The chain combines TRBV11-3 with TRBJ2-3; D is unclear. Per germline, CDR1 SGHNT and CDR2 YENEEA. The CDR3 is 15 amino acids. The chain's CDR3 is CAGSFRRSSTDTQYF. For the CDR3, the DNA is TGTGCCGGCAGCTTCCGGCGGAGTAGCACAGATACGCAGTATTTT.

This clonotype was recorded many times. The genes are TRBV12-3 or TRBV12-4 and TRBJ2-2; a possible D gene is TRBD2 (5 bases). The CDR3 has 13 amino acids. V lost 4 bases and J lost 7, with 10 bases in between. CDR3 loop: CASSSGVIGELFF. The CDR3, as DNA: TGTGCCAGCAGTTCCGGGGTTATCGGGGAGCTGTTTTTT.